These 32 T cell receptor beta chains were all obtained from the same sample, sequenced in a study of T cells after yellow fever vaccination. TCRdb passed the 5' RACE reads through MiXCR, listing each CDR3 protein once. The table includes 340,000 or so distinct CDR3 sequences, around 13% detected once. The sample was CD4+ T cells sorted from PBMCs, taken 15 days after the yellow fever booster vaccination. Receptors were obtained from a man between 18 and 29 years old who received the YFV17D yellow fever vaccine.

This clonotype was seen a few times. The CDR3 DNA is TGCAGTGCTAGAGATAGACTTAATAGCAATCAGCCCCAGCATTTT. Its protein is CSARDRLNSNQPQHF. The chain is built from TRBV20-1 and TRBJ1-5; D uncertain. Germline lookup yields CDR1 DFQATT and CDR2 SNEGSKA (reference sequence). Trimming removed 0 bases from V and 0 bases from J, with 9 bases in between. The CDR3 is 15 amino acids.

A word on this clonotype: A read error may account for a junction end that differs from germline. The chain couples TRBV12-3 or TRBV12-4 to TRBJ2-1, with 13 bases identical to TRBD2. This CDR3 has 16 residues. In nucleotides, the CDR3 is TGTGCCAGCAGTGAGACTAGCGGGGGGCCCTACAATGAGCAGTCCTTC. It yields the protein CASSETSGGPYNEQSF.

In its sample, this clonotype was seen a few times. The rearrangement joins TRBV6-5 to TRBJ2-5; D unresolved. The CDR3 has 13 residues. Looked up from germline, CDR1 is MNHEY and CDR2 is SVGAGI. Trimming removed 1 base from V and 5 bases from J, with 8 bases in between. In DNA form, the CDR3 reads TGTGCCAGCAGTTACTACCTCGGGGAGACCCAGTACTTC. Residues: CASSYYLGETQYF.

This chain joins TRBV27 and TRBJ1-5, with D possibly TRBD1 on 5 matching bases. CDR1 is MNHEY, CDR2 SMNVEV, per germline (reference sequence). The V end was cut by 2 bases, the J end by 6 bases, with 14 bases between. The CDR3 has 15 residues. In nucleotides, the CDR3 is TGTGCCAGCAGTTTAGTAGGGGACGAGTCTCAGCCCCAGCATTTT. Translating gives CASSLVGDESQPQHF.

The V and J genes are TRBV6-2 or TRBV6-3 and TRBJ1-2, with 8 positions matching TRBD1. Germline lookup yields CDR1 MNHEY and CDR2 SVGEGT. This CDR3 has 14 residues. Losses at the gene ends were 2 bases for V and 5 bases for J; bases not matched to a gene: 4. In nucleotides, the CDR3 is TGTGCCAGCAGTTACCGCGACAGGGGTTATGGCTACACCTTC. Its protein product is CASSYRDRGYGYTF.

The chain employs TRBV6-2 or TRBV6-3 and TRBJ2-7; D is possibly TRBD1 (5 bases). Trimming stripped 6 bases from V and 1 base from J, with 13 bases between. Per the germline V gene, CDR1 is MNHEY and CDR2 is SVGEGT. The CDR3 loop spans 14 amino acids. CDR3 sequence reads: CASSQGIGSYEQYV. CDR3 nucleotide sequence: TGTGCCAGCAGCCAGGGTATCGGGTCCTACGAGCAGTACGTC.

The chain joins TRBV10-3 to TRBJ2-7; 9 bases fit TRBD1. The trim removed 10 bases at V and 3 bases at J, leaving 7 bases unmatched. CDR3 length equals 13 residues. Germline V gives CDR1 ENHRY, CDR2 SYGVKD. The CDR3 DNA reads TGTGCCACTACACGGGGACAGGGCTACGAGCAGTACTTC. The encoded protein is CATTRGQGYEQYF.

The sample holds a few counts of this clonotype. The chain employs TRBV29-1 and TRBJ2-2; D is unclear. CDR3 length equals 13 residues. CDR1 SQVTM and CDR2 ANQGSEA come from the germline V gene. V lost 4 bases, J lost 6 bases, and 12 bases lay in between. The CDR3 DNA reads as TGCAGCGTTGCATTCTACGTCGCCGGGGAGCTGTTTTTT. This gives the protein CSVAFYVAGELFF.

V and J are TRBV5-1 and TRBJ1-4; D not resolved. The CDR3 length is 13 residues. The germline CDR1 and CDR2 sequences are SGHRS and YFSETQ. Trimming cost V 0 bases and J 5 bases, with 5 bases left between them. Written as DNA, the CDR3 is TGCGCCAGCAGCTTGGCCCTGAATGAAAAACTGTTTTTT. Translated: CASSLALNEKLFF.

V and J are TRBV7-2 and TRBJ1-6, with a possible D match to TRBD1 (5 bases). Germline lookup yields CDR1 SGHTA and CDR2 FQGNSA. The CDR3 contains 14 residues. Trimming took off 5 bases at V and 10 bases at J, with 15 bases between the two ends. For the CDR3, the DNA is TGTGCCAGCAGCCCCCAACGGGGCGGCTCACCCCTCCACTTT. Residues: CASSPQRGGSPLHF. The full variable domain, in which reference TRBV7-2 and TRBJ1-6 provide the parts outside the CDR3, is GAGVSQSPSNKVTEKGKDVELRCDPISGHTALYWYRQSLGQGLEFLIYFQGNSAPDKSGLPSDRFSAERTGGSVSTLTIQRTQQEDSAVYLCASSPQRGGSPLHFGNGTRLTVT.

V usage is TRBV4-1 and J usage is TRBJ2-5; D possibly corresponds to TRBD2 (6 bases). CDR1 and CDR2 from the germline V gene are MGHRA and YSYEKL. V lost 3 bases and J lost 1, with 15 bases in between. This CDR3 contains 16 residues. CDR3 in amino acids: CASSQKDRDFQETQYF. CDR3 in DNA: TGCGCCAGCAGCCAGAAAGACCGGGACTTCCAAGAGACCCAGTACTTC.

The chain recombines TRBV24-1 with TRBJ1-2; TRBD1 agrees at 7 bases. The V segment lost 0 bases and the J segment 7 bases; nucleotides outside the gene matches: 4. The CDR3 has 14 residues. CDR1 is KGHDR and CDR2 is SFDVKD in the germline V gene. CDR3 bases: TGTGCCACCAGTGATTTGGACAGGGAGGTTGGCTACACCTTC. This encodes CATSDLDREVGYTF.

Only a few counts were recorded for this clonotype. The CDR3 protein is CASAPRVLGYTF. Written as DNA, the CDR3 is TGTGCCAGCGCTCCCAGGGTTTTAGGCTACACCTTC. The chain is built from TRBV2 and TRBJ1-2, with a possible D match to TRBD1 (5 bases). From germline, CDR1 is SNHLY and CDR2 FYNNEI. Deletions cut 8 bases from V and 8 bases from J, with 15 bases between. There are 12 residues in the CDR3. The whole variable domain, filled in from reference TRBV2 and TRBJ1-2, reads EPEVTQTPSHQVTQMGQEVILRCVPISNHLYFYWYRQILGQKVEFLVSFYNNEISEKSEIFDDQFSVERPDGSNFTLKIRSTKLEDSAMYFCASAPRVLGYTFGSGTRLTVV.

The rearrangement links TRBV19 to TRBJ2-3; 9 nucleotides match TRBD2. Per the germline V gene, CDR1 is LNHDA and CDR2 is SQIVND (reference sequence). V lost 9 bases, J lost 6 bases, and 10 bases stayed unmatched. This CDR3 has 14 amino acids. The CDR3 sequence is CASRLAGKGDTQYF. CDR3 nucleotide sequence: TGTGCCAGCCGGCTAGCGGGAAAGGGGGATACGCAGTATTTT.

This clonotype came up many times. The chain uses TRBV7-6 and TRBJ2-5; D possibly corresponds to TRBD1 (6 bases). The CDR3 length is 13 residues. The V end lost 3 bases, the J end lost 1 base, and 6 bases lay between the germline ends. From germline, CDR1 is SGHVS and CDR2 FNYEAQ. CDR3 nucleotides: TGTGCCAGCAGCTTGGACAGCCAAGAGACCCAGTACTTC. Translation: CASSLDSQETQYF.

The chain links TRBV7-2 to TRBJ2-5; 11 nucleotides align to TRBD2. Losses at the gene ends were 7 bases for V and 4 bases for J; bases not matched to a gene: 14. Germline CDR1 and CDR2: SGHTA and FQGNSA. The CDR3 is 17 residues long. The CDR3: CASIIKGGLAGGETQYF. In nucleotides, the CDR3 is TGTGCCAGCATCATTAAAGGCGGGCTAGCGGGGGGAGAGACCCAGTACTTC. The whole variable domain, filled in from reference TRBV7-2 and TRBJ2-5, reads GAGVSQSPSNKVTEKGKDVELRCDPISGHTALYWYRQSLGQGLEFLIYFQGNSAPDKSGLPSDRFSAERTGGSVSTLTIQRTQQEDSAVYLCASIIKGGLAGGETQYFGPGTRLLVL.

In this sample, this clonotype turned up a few times. The rearrangement uses TRBV6-2 or TRBV6-3 and TRBJ1-5; 10 bases align to TRBD1. The junction had 6 bases not matched to a gene; V was cut back by 2 bases and J by 2 bases. CDR1 MNHEY and CDR2 SVGEGT come from the germline V gene. There are 17 residues in the CDR3. CDR3 protein: CASSYNSGTGGNQPQHF. The CDR3 DNA sequence: TGTGCCAGCAGTTACAATTCCGGGACAGGGGGCAATCAGCCCCAGCATTTT.

This clonotype has at least ten counts. This rearrangement joins TRBV5-8 to TRBJ1-1; perhaps TRBD1 as D (5 bases). V lost 5 bases and J lost 11, with 16 bases in between. There are 12 residues in the CDR3. Germline CDR1 SGHTS, CDR2 YDEGEE. The CDR3 is CASRQDLNTAFF. The CDR3 DNA reads TGTGCCAGCAGACAGGATCTGAATACCGCTTTCTTT.

This clonotype was seen more than once but under ten times. The genes are TRBV19 and TRBJ1-3; D gene ambiguous. The CDR3 covers 13 residues. The V gene lost 5 bases and the J gene lost 4 bases, with 9 bases spanning the gap. CDR1 and CDR2 from the germline V gene are LNHDA and SQIVND (reference sequence). CDR3 sequence: CASSHGGGNTIYF. Written as DNA, the CDR3 is TGTGCCAGTAGTCACGGCGGAGGAAACACCATATATTTT.

This clonotype was detected many times. This sequence joins TRBV4-1 and TRBJ2-4, with 14 bases identical to TRBD2. Germline lookup yields CDR1 MGHRA and CDR2 YSYEKL. J lost 8 bases, V lost 3 bases, and 9 bases had no gene match. The CDR3 length is 17 residues. The CDR3 loop is CASSHPTSGGGKDIQYF. The CDR3 bases are TGCGCCAGCAGCCACCCGACTAGCGGGGGGGGGAAGGACATTCAGTACTTC.

This clonotype came up many times. The rearrangement joins TRBV5-1 to TRBJ2-6; 12 bases are a match to TRBD2. With V trimmed by 4 bases and J by 0 bases, 2 bases remained unmatched. Germline assignment: CDR1 SGHRS and CDR2 YFSETQ. This CDR3 is built from 17 residues. CDR3 region: CASSPGLAGSGANVLTF. The CDR3 bases are TGCGCCAGCAGCCCGGGACTAGCGGGCTCTGGGGCCAACGTCCTGACTTTC.

This clonotype turned up a few times. The rearrangement links TRBV7-2 to TRBJ2-4, with 14 bases that match TRBD2. Germline V gene lookup returns CDR1 SGHTA and CDR2 FQGNSA. The CDR3 runs 19 residues. V lost 0 bases, J lost 1 base, and 5 bases stayed unmatched. This CDR3 reads CASSLAWTSGGRAKNIQYF. DNA for the CDR3: TGTGCCAGCAGCTTAGCCTGGACTAGCGGGGGGCGGGCCAAAAACATTCAGTACTTC.

V gene TRBV5-1 combines with J gene TRBJ2-4; the match to TRBD2 covers 8 bases. The germline gives CDR1 SGHRS, CDR2 YFSETQ. The CDR3 sequence is 15 residues long. The V and J ends lost 0 bases and 8 bases, in that order; junction bases with no gene match: 7. CDR3 sequence: CASSLDSGGLDIQYF. The CDR3 DNA reads as TGCGCCAGCAGCTTGGACTCGGGGGGACTAGACATTCAGTACTTC.

This clonotype has just a few counts. This chain connects TRBV6-6 to TRBJ1-1; D gene unclear. The V end lost 6 bases, the J end lost 0 bases, and 11 bases lay between the germline ends. Germline V CDR1 and CDR2: MNHNY, SVGAGI (reference sequence). This CDR3 is built from 14 residues. CDR3: CASRVSSVNTEAFF. The CDR3 DNA is TGTGCCAGCAGAGTCAGCTCTGTGAACACTGAAGCTTTCTTT.

The chain employs TRBV19 and TRBJ1-2, with 7 bases fitting TRBD1. The germline V gene has CDR1 LNHDA and CDR2 SQIVND (reference sequence). V trimming: 1 base; J trimming: 4 bases; junction bases outside the gene matches: 6. CDR3 length: 15 amino acids. CDR3 bases: TGTGCCAGTAGTATAGTCACAGGGGAGGCCTATGGCTACACCTTC. This encodes CASSIVTGEAYGYTF. The full variable domain, completed using reference TRBV19 and TRBJ1-2, is DGGITQSPKYLFRKEGQNVTLSCEQNLNHDAMYWYRQDPGQGLRLIYYSQIVNDFQKGDIAEGYSVSREKKESFPLTVTSAQKNPTAFYLCASSIVTGEAYGYTFGSGTRLTVV.

This clonotype was picked up a small number of times. The chain uses TRBV6-5 and TRBJ2-5; D is unclear. Per the germline V gene, CDR1 is MNHEY and CDR2 is SVGAGI. The ends were cut back, 3 bases at V and 4 bases at J, with 12 bases in the middle. CDR3 length: 14 residues. The CDR3 DNA reads TGTGCCAGCAGTTATTTGGCAGTTCGAGAGACCCAGTACTTC. Its protein product is CASSYLAVRETQYF.

This clonotype was seen a few times. The CDR3 DNA reads TGTGCCAGCAGCTTAGCCCAGGGGGCAAATTCACCCCTCCACTTT. Protein: CASSLAQGANSPLHF. The chain recombines TRBV7-2 with TRBJ1-6, with TRBD1 matching over 8 bases. Per germline, CDR1 SGHTA and CDR2 FQGNSA. The CDR3 length is 15 residues. Germline trimming cut 0 bases from V and 7 bases from J; bases unmatched to any gene: 2.

This clonotype has a handful of counts. The V call is TRBV7-2, the J call TRBJ2-3; D is perhaps TRBD1 or TRBD2 (6 bases each). V lost 2 bases and J lost 2, with 14 bases in between. The length of the CDR3 is 16 residues. Germline-derived CDR1 and CDR2 are SGHTA and FQGNSA. CDR3 sequence reads: CASSLSVGGPTDTQYF. The CDR3 DNA reads as TGTGCCAGCAGCTTAAGTGTCGGGGGCCCCACAGATACGCAGTATTTT.

V usage is TRBV7-2 and J usage is TRBJ2-1, with 10 bases matching TRBD1. The V segment lost 5 bases and the J segment 6 bases; nucleotides outside the gene matches: 10. Germline loops: CDR1 SGHTA, CDR2 FQGNSA. This CDR3 spans 16 amino acids. CDR3 residues: CASSKSAGTGVNEQFF. The CDR3, as DNA: TGTGCCAGCAGCAAGAGCGCCGGGACAGGGGTCAATGAGCAGTTCTTC. Using reference TRBV7-2 and TRBJ2-1 for the parts outside the CDR3, the full variable domain is GAGVSQSPSNKVTEKGKDVELRCDPISGHTALYWYRQSLGQGLEFLIYFQGNSAPDKSGLPSDRFSAERTGGSVSTLTIQRTQQEDSAVYLCASSKSAGTGVNEQFFGPGTRLTVL.

This clonotype was seen only a few times. The chain joins TRBV4-3 to TRBJ1-4, with 7 bases that match TRBD1. V trimming: 4 bases; J trimming: 5 bases; junction bases outside the gene matches: 4. The CDR3 runs 14 residues. Germline CDR1 reads LGHNA; CDR2 reads YSLEER. CDR3 in amino acids: CASSLGTDNEKLFF. As DNA, the CDR3 is TGCGCCAGCAGCCTTGGGACAGACAATGAAAAACTGTTTTTT.

The CDR3 DNA sequence: TGTGCCAGCAGCTTAGTTGACGGATATGGCTACACCTTC. Its translation is CASSLVDGYGYTF. This rearrangement joins TRBV7-8 to TRBJ1-2, with D unresolved. V was shortened by 1 base and J by 5 bases, with 8 bases between the two germline ends. The germline V gene has CDR1 SGHVS and CDR2 FQNEAQ. The CDR3 extends over 13 amino acids.

This chain links TRBV5-1 with TRBJ2-5; 12 bases line up with TRBD1. V dropped 2 bases and J dropped 6; count of bases not matched to a gene: 8. The CDR3 totals 16 residues. Germline-derived CDR1 and CDR2 are SGHRS and YFSETQ. CDR3 coding DNA: TGCGCCAGCAGCTTACTAGGGACAGGGGGCGAGAAGACCCAGTACTTC. This encodes CASSLLGTGGEKTQYF.